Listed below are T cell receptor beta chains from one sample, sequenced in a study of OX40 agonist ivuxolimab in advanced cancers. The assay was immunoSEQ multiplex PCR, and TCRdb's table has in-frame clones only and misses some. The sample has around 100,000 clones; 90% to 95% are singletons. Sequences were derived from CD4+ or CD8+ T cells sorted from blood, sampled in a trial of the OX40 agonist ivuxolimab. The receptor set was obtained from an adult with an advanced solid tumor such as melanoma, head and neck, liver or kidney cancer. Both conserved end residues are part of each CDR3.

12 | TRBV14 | CASSQVGYEQYF
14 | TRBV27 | CASSFLGGSYEQYF
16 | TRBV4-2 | CASSGTSGRTRYEQYF
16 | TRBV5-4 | CASSPDASGPYNEQFF
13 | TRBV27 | CASSKQGPTEAFF
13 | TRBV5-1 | CASSLGTTDTQYF
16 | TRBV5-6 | CASSGSGQGANEKLFF
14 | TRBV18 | CASSPRSEAYEQYF
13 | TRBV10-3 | CAIRTGGTDTQYF
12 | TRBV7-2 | CASSQRLAGQFF
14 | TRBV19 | CASSIQGSPEKLFF
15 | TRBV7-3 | CASSSGRANTGELFF
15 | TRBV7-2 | CASSLGQDRGYEQYF
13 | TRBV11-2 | CASSLALTDTQYF
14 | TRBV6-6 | CASSRTSSQETQYF
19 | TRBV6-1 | CASSEAPPSGRAPTGELFF
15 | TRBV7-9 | CASSLLISSTDTQYF
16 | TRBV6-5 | CASSYSARASYNEQFF
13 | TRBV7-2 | CASSRTLANEQFF
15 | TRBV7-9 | CASSPQSGTSGEQFF
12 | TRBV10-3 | CAISDDSYGYTF
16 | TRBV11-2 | CASSLDRTGSGNTIYF
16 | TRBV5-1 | CASSLVASGSYNEQFF
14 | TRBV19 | CASSIPGQTYEQYF
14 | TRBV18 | CASSPGAESYEQYF
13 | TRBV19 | CASSITENQPQHF
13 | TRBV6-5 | CASSYSTGSGYTF
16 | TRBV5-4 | CASSLFGLNNHNEQFF
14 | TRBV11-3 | CASSLDLTLAEAFF
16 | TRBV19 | CASSTGLAGISYEQYF